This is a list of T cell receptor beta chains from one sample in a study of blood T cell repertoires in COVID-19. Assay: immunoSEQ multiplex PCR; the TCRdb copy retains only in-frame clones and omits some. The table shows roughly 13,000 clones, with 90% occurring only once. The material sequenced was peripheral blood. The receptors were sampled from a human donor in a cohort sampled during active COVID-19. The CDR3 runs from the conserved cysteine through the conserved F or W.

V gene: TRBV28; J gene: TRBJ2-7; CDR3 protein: CASSPLRQSEQYF
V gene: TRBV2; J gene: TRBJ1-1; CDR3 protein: CASNRELIMNTEAFF
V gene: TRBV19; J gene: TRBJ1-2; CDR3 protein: CASNAGLHYGYTF
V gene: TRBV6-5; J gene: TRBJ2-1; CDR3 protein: CASSYSRSGEQFF
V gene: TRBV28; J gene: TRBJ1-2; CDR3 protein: CASSPPSGLGQGAVGYTF
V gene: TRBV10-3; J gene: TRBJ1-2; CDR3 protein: CAISEPVAQGDYGYTF
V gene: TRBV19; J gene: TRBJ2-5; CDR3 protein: CASSTRTGAFGETQYF
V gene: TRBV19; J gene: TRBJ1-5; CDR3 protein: CASSIGQVLNQPQHF
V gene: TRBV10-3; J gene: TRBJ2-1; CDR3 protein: CAIWAGLSEQFF
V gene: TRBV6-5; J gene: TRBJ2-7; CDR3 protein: CASSLGRVKYEQYF
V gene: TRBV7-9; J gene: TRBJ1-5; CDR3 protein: CASSLAGGQGGNSNQPQHF
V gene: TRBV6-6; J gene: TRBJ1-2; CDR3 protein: CASSGLGQKPNYGYTF
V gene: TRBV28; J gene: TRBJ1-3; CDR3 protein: CASSLTGTGAFGNTIYF
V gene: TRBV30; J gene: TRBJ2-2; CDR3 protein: CAWSWGGFTGELFF
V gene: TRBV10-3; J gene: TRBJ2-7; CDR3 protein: CATTSGYEQYF
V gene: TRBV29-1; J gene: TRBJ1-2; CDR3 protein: CSVESWTGNYGYTF
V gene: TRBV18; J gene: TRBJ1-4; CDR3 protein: CASSATGGREKLFF
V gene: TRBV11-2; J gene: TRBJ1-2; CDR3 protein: CASSLDGGIYGYTF